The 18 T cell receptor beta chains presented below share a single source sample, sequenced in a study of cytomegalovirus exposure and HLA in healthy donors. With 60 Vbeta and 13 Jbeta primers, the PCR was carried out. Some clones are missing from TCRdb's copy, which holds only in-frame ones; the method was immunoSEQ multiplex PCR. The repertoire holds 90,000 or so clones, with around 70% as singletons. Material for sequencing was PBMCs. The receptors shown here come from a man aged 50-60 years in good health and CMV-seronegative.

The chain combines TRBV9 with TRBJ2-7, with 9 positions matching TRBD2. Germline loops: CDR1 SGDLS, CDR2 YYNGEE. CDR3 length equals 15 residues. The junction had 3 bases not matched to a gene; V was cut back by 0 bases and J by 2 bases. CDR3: CASSVASGETYEQYF. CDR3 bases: TGTGCCAGCAGCGTAGCTAGCGGGGAGACCTACGAGCAGTACTTC.

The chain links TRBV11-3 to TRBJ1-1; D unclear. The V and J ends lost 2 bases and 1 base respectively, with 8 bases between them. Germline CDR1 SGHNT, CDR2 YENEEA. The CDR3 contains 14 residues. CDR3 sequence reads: CASSLSVWNTEAFF. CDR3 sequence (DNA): TGTGCCAGCAGCTTATCAGTTTGGAACACTGAAGCTTTCTTT.

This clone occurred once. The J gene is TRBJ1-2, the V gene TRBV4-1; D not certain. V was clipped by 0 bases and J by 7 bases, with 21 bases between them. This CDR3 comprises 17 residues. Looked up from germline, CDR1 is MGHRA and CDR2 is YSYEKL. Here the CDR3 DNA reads TGCGCCAGCAGCCAAGATCGAGCAGGAAGAGTTGGTTCTGGCTACACCTTC. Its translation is CASSQDRAGRVGSGYTF.

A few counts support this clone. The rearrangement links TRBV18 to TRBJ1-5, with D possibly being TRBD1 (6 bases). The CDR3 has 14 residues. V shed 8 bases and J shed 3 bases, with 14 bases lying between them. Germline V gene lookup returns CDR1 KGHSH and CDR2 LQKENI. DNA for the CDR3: TGTGCCAGCCAAGGGGCAGGGGCCAATCAGCCCCAGCATTTT. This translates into CASQGAGANQPQHF.

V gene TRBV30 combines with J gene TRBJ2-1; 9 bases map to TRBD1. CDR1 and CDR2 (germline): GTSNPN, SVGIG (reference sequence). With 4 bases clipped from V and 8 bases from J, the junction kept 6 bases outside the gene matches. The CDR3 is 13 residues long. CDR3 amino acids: CAWNRGQLDEQFF. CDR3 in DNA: TGTGCCTGGAACAGGGGGCAATTGGATGAGCAGTTCTTC.

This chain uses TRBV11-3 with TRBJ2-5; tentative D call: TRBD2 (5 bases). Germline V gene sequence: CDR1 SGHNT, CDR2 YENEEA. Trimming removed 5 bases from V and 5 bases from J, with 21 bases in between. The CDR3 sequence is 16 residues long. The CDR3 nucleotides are TGTGCCAGCAGCGGCCGTCTAGCTGGTTGGGCCGAGACCCAGTACTTC. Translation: CASSGRLAGWAETQYF.

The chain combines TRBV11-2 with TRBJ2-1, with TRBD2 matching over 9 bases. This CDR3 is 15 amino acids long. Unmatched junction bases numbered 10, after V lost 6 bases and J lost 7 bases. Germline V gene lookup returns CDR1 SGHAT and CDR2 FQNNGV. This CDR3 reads CASRAGGRMGNEQFF. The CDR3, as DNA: TGTGCCAGCAGGGCGGGGGGGCGAATGGGGAATGAGCAGTTCTTC.

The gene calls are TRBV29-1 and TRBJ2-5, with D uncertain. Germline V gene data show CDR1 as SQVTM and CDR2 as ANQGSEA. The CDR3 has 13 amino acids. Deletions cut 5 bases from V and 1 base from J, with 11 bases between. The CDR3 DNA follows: TGCAGCGTTTTTGGTTGGGCCCAAGAGACCCAGTACTTC. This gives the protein CSVFGWAQETQYF.

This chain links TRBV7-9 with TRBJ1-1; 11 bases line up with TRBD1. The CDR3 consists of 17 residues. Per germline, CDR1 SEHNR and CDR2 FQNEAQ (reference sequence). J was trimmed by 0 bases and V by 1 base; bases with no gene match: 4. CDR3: CASSLVGTGGLNTEAFF. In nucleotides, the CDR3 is TGTGCCAGCAGCTTAGTTGGGACAGGGGGGCTGAACACTGAAGCTTTCTTT.

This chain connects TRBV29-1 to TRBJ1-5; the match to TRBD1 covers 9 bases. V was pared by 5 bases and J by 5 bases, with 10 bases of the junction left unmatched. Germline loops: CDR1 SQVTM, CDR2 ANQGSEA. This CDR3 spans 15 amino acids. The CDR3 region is CSVSTLGQGDQPQHF. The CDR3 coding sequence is TGCAGCGTTTCCACCCTGGGACAGGGAGATCAGCCCCAGCATTTT.

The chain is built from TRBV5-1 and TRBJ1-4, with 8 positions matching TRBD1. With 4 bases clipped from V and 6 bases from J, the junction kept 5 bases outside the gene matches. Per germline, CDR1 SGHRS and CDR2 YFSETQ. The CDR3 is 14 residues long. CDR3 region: CASSPNRGDEKLFF. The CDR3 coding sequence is TGCGCCAGCAGCCCAAACAGGGGGGATGAAAAACTGTTTTTT.

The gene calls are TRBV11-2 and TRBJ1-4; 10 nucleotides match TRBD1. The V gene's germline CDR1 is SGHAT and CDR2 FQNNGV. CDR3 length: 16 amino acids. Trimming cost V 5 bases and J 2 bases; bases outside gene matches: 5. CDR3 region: CASSLGQGTTNEKLFF. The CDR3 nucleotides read TGTGCCAGCAGCCTGGGACAGGGGACGACTAATGAAAAACTGTTTTTT.

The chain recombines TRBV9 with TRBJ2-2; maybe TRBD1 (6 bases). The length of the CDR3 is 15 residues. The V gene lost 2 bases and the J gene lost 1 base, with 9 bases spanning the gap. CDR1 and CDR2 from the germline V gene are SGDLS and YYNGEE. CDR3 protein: CASSVLGQNTGELFF. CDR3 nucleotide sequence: TGTGCCAGCAGCGTGCTGGGACAGAACACCGGGGAGCTGTTTTTT.

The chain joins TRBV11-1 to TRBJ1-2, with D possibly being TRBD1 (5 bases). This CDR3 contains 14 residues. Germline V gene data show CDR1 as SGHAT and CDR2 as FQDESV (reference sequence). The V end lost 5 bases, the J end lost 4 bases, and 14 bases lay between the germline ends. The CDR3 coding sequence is TGTGCCAGCAGCCTTCCAGACAGCCTCTATGGCTACACCTTC. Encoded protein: CASSLPDSLYGYTF. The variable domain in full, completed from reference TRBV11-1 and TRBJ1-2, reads EAEVAQSPRYKITEKSQAVAFWCDPISGHATLYWYRQILGQGPELLVQFQDESVVDDSQLPKDRFSAERLKGVDSTLKIQPAELGDSAMYLCASSLPDSLYGYTFGSGTRLTVV.

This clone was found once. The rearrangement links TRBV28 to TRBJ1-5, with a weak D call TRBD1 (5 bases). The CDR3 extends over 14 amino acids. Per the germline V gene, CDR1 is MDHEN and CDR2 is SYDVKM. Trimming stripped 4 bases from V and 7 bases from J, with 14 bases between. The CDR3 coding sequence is TGTGCCAGCAGTTCCCCACAGGATGGCCAGCCCCAGCATTTT. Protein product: CASSSPQDGQPQHF.

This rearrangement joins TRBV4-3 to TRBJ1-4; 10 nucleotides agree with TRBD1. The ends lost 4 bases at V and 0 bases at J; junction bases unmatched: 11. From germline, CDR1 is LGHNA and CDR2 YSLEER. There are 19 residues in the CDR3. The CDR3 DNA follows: TGCGCCAGCAGCCGCCAATCATATGGACAGGGGGCAACTAATGAAAAACTGTTTTTT. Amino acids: CASSRQSYGQGATNEKLFF.

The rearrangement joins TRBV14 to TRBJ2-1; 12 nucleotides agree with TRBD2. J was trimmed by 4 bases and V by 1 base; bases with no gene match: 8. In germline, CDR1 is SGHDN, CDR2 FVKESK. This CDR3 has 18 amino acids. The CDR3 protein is CASSQVFLAGGIYNEQFF. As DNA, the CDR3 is TGTGCCAGCAGCCAAGTGTTCCTAGCGGGAGGGATTTACAATGAGCAGTTCTTC.

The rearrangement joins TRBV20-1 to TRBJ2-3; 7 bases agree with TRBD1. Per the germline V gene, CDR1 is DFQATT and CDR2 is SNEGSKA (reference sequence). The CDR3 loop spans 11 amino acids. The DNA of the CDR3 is TGCAGCGCCCAGGGACAGAGGGCGCAGTATTTT. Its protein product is CSAQGQRAQYF.